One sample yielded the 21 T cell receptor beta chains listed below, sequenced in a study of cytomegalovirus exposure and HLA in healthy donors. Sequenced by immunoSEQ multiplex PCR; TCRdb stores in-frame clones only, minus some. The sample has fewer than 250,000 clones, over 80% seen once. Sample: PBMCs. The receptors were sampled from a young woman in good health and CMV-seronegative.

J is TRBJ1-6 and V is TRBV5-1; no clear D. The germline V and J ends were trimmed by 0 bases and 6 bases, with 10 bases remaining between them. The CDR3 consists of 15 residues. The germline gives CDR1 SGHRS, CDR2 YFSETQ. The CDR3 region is CASSLAGSANSPLHF. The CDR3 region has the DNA TGCGCCAGCAGCTTGGCTGGGTCGGCTAATTCACCCCTCCACTTT.

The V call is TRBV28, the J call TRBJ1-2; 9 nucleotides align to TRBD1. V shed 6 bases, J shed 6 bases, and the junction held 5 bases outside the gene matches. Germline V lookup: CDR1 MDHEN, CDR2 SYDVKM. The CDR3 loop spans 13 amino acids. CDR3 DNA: TGTGCCAGCAGGACGGACAGGGGCGATGGCTACACCTTC. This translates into CASRTDRGDGYTF.

CDR3 sequence (DNA): TGTGCCAGCAGCCCTAGCGGGAGTAAGTACGAGCAGTACTTC. Protein: CASSPSGSKYEQYF. This rearrangement joins TRBV6-5 to TRBJ2-7; TRBD2 matches 10 bases. CDR1 is MNHEY, CDR2 SVGAGI, per germline. J gave up 4 bases and V 6 bases, and 6 bases lay outside the gene matches. The CDR3 has 14 residues.

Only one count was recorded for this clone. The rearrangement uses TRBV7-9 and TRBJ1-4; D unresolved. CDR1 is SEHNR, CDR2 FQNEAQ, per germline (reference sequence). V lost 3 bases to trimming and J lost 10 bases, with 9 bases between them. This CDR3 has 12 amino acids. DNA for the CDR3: TGTGCCAGCAGCTTGGAGGAGGGAAAACTGTTTTTT. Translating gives CASSLEEGKLFF.

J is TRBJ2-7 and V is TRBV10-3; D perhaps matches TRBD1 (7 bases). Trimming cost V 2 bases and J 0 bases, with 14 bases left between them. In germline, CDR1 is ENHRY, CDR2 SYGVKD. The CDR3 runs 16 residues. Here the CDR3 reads CAISERAGGSSYEQYF. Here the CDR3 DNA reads TGTGCCATCAGTGAGCGGGCAGGGGGGAGCTCCTACGAGCAGTACTTC.

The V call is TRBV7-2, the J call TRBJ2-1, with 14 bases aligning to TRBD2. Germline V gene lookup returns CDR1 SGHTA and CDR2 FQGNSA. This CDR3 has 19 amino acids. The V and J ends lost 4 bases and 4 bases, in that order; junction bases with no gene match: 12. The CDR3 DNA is TGTGCCAGCAGCTCGGGACTAGCGGGGGCCATTCGGGTTTACAATGAGCAGTTCTTC. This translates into CASSSGLAGAIRVYNEQFF.

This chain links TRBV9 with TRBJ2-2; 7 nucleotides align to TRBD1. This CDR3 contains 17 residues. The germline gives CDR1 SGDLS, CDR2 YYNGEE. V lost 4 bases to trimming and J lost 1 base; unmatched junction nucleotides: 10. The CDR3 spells CASSPTRTGKNTGELFF. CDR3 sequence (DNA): TGTGCCAGCAGCCCAACCCGGACAGGCAAGAACACCGGGGAGCTGTTTTTT.

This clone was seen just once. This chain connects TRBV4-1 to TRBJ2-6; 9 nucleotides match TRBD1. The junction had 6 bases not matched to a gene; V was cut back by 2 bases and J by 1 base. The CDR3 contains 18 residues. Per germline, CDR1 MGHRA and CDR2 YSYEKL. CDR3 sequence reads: CASSQPGQGISGANVLTF. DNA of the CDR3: TGCGCCAGCAGCCAACCGGGACAGGGTATTTCTGGGGCCAACGTCCTGACTTTC.

CDR3 coding DNA: TGTGCCGCTCAGGCGGGGGGCCGTGACGAGCAGTACTTC. It translates to CAAQAGGRDEQYF. This chain uses TRBV6-6 with TRBJ2-7; 8 nucleotides agree with TRBD2. Germline CDR1 MNHNY, CDR2 SVGAGI (reference sequence). The J segment lost 5 bases and the V segment lost 11 bases, leaving 11 bases of the junction unmatched. The CDR3 covers 13 residues.

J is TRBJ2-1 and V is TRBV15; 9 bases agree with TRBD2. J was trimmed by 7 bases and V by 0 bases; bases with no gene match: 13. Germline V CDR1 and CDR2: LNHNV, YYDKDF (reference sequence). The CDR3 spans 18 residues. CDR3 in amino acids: CATSREHPASGMKNEQFF. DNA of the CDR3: TGTGCCACCAGCAGAGAACACCCAGCTAGCGGGATGAAGAATGAGCAGTTCTTC.

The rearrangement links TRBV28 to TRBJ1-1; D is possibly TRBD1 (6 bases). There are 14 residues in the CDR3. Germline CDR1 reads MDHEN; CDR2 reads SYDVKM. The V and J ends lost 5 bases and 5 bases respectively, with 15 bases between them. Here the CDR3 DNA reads TGTGCCAGCAGTCCCTCGGGGGGCGGGACTGAAGCTTTCTTT. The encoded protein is CASSPSGGGTEAFF. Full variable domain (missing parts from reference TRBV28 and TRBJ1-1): DVKVTQSSRYLVKRTGEKVFLECVQDMDHENMFWYRQDPGLGLRLIYFSYDVKMKEKGDIPEGYSVSREKKERFSLILESASTNQTSMYLCASSPSGGGTEAFFGQGTRLTVV.

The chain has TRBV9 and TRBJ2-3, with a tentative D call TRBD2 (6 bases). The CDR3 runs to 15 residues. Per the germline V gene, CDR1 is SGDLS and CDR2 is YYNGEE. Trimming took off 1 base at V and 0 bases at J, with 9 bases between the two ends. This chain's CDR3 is CASSVLALSTDTQYF. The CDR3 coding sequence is TGTGCCAGCAGCGTACTAGCGTTAAGCACAGATACGCAGTATTTT.

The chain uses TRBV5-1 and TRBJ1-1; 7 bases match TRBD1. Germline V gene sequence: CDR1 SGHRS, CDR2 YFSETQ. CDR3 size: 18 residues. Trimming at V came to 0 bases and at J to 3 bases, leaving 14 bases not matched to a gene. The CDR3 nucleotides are TGCGCCAGCAGCTTGGGACAGGGACCTGACGACCGGGACACTGAAGCTTTCTTT. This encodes CASSLGQGPDDRDTEAFF.

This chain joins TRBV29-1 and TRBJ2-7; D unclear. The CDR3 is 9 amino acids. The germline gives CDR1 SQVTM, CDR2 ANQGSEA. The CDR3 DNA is TGCCCCGAGAACCACGAGCAGTACTTC. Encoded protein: CPENHEQYF.

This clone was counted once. Written as DNA, the CDR3 is TGTGCCACCAGCAGAGATTTTGGGACTAGCGGGAGATGGAATGAGCAGTTCTTC. Translating it yields CATSRDFGTSGRWNEQFF. V is TRBV15 and J is TRBJ2-1, with 14 bases identical to TRBD2. The CDR3 runs to 18 residues. The germline V gene encodes CDR1 LNHNV and CDR2 YYDKDF (reference sequence). V lost 0 bases and J lost 7; bases outside the gene matches: 8.

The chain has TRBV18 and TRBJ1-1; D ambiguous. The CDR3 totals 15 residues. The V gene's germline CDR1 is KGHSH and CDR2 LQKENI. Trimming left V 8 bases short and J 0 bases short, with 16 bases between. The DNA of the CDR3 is TGTGCCAGCAACCAAAACGGGCGGATGAACACTGAAGCTTTCTTT. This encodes CASNQNGRMNTEAFF.

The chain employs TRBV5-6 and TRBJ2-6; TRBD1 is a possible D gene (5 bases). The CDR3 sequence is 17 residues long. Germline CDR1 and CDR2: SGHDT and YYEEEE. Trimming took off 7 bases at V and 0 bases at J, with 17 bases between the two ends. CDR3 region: CASCTDTTSSGANVLTF. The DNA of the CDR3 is TGTGCCAGCTGTACGGACACAACGAGCTCTGGGGCCAACGTCCTGACTTTC.

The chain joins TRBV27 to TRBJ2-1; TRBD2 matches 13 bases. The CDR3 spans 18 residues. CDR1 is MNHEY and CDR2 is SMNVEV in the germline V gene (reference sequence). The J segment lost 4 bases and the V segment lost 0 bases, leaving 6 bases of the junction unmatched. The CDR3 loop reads CASSLSIRTSGSYNEQFF. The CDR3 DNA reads TGTGCCAGCAGTTTATCGATAAGGACTAGCGGGAGTTACAATGAGCAGTTCTTC.

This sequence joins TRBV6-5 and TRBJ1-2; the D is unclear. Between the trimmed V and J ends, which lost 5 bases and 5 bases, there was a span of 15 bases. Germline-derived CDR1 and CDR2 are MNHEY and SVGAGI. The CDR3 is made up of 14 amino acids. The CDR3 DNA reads TGTGCCAGCAGTGATCCCGGTCAGGAGTATGGCTACACCTTC. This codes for CASSDPGQEYGYTF.

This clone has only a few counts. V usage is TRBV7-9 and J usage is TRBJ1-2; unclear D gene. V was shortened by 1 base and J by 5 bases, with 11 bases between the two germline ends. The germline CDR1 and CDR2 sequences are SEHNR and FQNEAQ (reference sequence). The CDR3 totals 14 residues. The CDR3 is CASSLVGGPYGYTF. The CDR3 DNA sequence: TGTGCCAGCAGCTTAGTAGGAGGCCCGTATGGCTACACCTTC.

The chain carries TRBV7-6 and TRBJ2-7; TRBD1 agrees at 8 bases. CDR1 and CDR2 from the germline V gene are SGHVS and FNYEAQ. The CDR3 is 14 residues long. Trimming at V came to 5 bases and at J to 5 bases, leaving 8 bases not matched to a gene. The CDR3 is CASSVRDRFDEQYF. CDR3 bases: TGTGCCAGCAGCGTCCGGGACAGGTTCGACGAGCAGTACTTC.